A single sample is the source of the 32 T cell receptor beta chains below, sequenced in a study of blood T cell repertoires in COVID-19 (TCRdb year 2020). Receptor amplification or capture employed the immunoSEQ multiplex PCR assay. TCRdb re-hosts the immuneACCESS table, in-frame sequences only. Its copies lack some clones; in the studies checked, an unresolved V gene accounts for under half of them, and the cause for the rest is not known. The sample table contains 150,000 to 200,000 clones; only one count was recorded for roughly 80% of them. Clones ranked in the top ten supply roughly 9.6% of the sample. The sequencing input was peripheral blood. These receptors were collected from a woman aged 35 to 49 with COVID-19, enrolled during active disease.

The rearrangement uses TRBV30 and TRBJ2-7; possible D gene TRBD2, 5 bases. The CDR3 is 17 amino acids. Germline CDR1 and CDR2: GTSNPN and SVGIG (reference sequence). V was clipped by 3 bases and J by 0 bases, with 21 bases between them. The CDR3 here is CAWRGPQPGGSSYEQYF. As DNA, the CDR3 is TGTGCCTGGAGAGGACCCCAACCTGGCGGGTCCTCCTACGAGCAGTACTTC.

The J gene is TRBJ1-6, the V gene TRBV5-1, with 7 bases matching TRBD1. This CDR3 is built from 17 residues. In germline, CDR1 is SGHRS, CDR2 YFSETQ. V lost 5 bases to trimming and J lost 6 bases; unmatched junction nucleotides: 14. CDR3: CASRSQPGTVINSPLHF. The CDR3 DNA follows: TGCGCCAGCAGGAGCCAACCCGGGACAGTTATTAATTCACCCCTCCACTTT.

V is TRBV27 and J is TRBJ2-5; D gene uncertain. Trimming cost V 5 bases and J 1 base, with 8 bases left between them. This CDR3 has 13 amino acids. CDR1 and CDR2 from the germline V gene are MNHEY and SMNVEV (reference sequence). The CDR3 DNA follows: TGTGCCAGCAGTCCCCACACCCAAGAGACCCAGTACTTC. Encoded protein: CASSPHTQETQYF.

The chain recombines TRBV30 with TRBJ1-3, with D possibly matching TRBD1 (5 bases). The CDR3 spans 18 residues. Trimming stripped 4 bases from V and 8 bases from J, with 30 bases between. The V gene's germline CDR1 is GTSNPN and CDR2 SVGIG (reference sequence). The CDR3 here is CAWNGGARVRPRLDTIYF. The CDR3 DNA is TGTGCCTGGAACGGTGGGGCCCGGGTCCGCCCCCGGTTGGACACCATATATTTT.

The chain combines TRBV6-5 with TRBJ2-2; possible D gene TRBD2, 5 bases. CDR3 length: 15 amino acids. From germline, CDR1 is MNHEY and CDR2 SVGAGI. Trimming took 6 bases from V and 4 from J, leaving 15 bases between them. The CDR3 region is CASSGLGSVTGELFF. In DNA form, the CDR3 reads TGTGCCAGCAGCGGACTCGGGTCGGTCACCGGGGAGCTGTTTTTT.

This sequence joins TRBV7-8 and TRBJ2-5, with 10 bases fitting TRBD1. The ends lost 3 bases at V and 3 bases at J; junction bases unmatched: 4. The CDR3 loop spans 15 amino acids. Germline V gene data show CDR1 as SGHVS and CDR2 as FQNEAQ. The CDR3 here is CASSFGQGVKETQYF. The CDR3 region has the DNA TGTGCCAGCAGCTTCGGACAGGGGGTAAAAGAGACCCAGTACTTC.

The chain recombines TRBV6-6 with TRBJ2-1, with 13 bases matching TRBD2. Trimming removed 6 bases from V and 10 bases from J; junction bases left unmatched: 6. Germline loops: CDR1 MNHNY, CDR2 SVGAGI (reference sequence). This CDR3 has 14 residues. The CDR3 loop is CASSWTSGSGEQFF. The DNA of the CDR3 is TGTGCCAGCAGCTGGACTAGCGGGAGCGGGGAGCAGTTCTTC.

The chain has TRBV19 and TRBJ2-2; tentative D call: TRBD2 (6 bases). CDR1 is LNHDA, CDR2 SQIVND, per germline (reference sequence). Trimming pared 5 bases from V and 5 bases from J, leaving 12 bases between. The CDR3 is 14 amino acids. This CDR3 is CASSPYGGTGELFF. The CDR3 region has the DNA TGTGCCAGTAGTCCCTACGGGGGAACCGGGGAGCTGTTTTTT.

This sequence joins TRBV11-3 and TRBJ2-3; tentatively, D is TRBD2 (6 bases). The ends were cut back, 4 bases at V and 5 bases at J, with 28 bases in the middle. CDR1 and CDR2 from the germline V gene are SGHNT and YENEEA. This CDR3 comprises 19 residues. The CDR3 DNA is TGTGCCAGCAGCTCTACAACCTCGCCTAGCAGGAGGGAGGTAGATACGCAGTATTTT. Its translation: CASSSTTSPSRREVDTQYF.

This sequence joins TRBV11-2 and TRBJ1-4; TRBD1 aligns across 8 bases. Trimming removed 4 bases from V and 4 bases from J; junction bases left unmatched: 2. The germline V gene encodes CDR1 SGHAT and CDR2 FQNNGV. This CDR3 comprises 14 residues. Here the CDR3 reads CASSYDRGNEKLFF. The CDR3 nucleotides read TGTGCCAGCAGCTACGACAGGGGTAATGAAAAACTGTTTTTT.

DNA of the CDR3: TGTGCCAGCGCCCCCAGGGATTCGGATACGCAGTATTTT. This translates into CASAPRDSDTQYF. V usage is TRBV27 and J usage is TRBJ2-3; a weak D match, TRBD1 (5 bases). CDR3 length equals 13 residues. Germline lookup yields CDR1 MNHEY and CDR2 SMNVEV (reference sequence). V was clipped by 8 bases and J by 6 bases, with 15 bases between them.

The rearrangement uses TRBV5-1 and TRBJ2-5; D possibly corresponds to TRBD1 (6 bases). The length of the CDR3 is 14 residues. CDR1 and CDR2 (germline): SGHRS, YFSETQ. The V gene lost 2 bases and the J gene lost 5 bases, with 13 bases spanning the gap. CDR3 residues: CASSLLSQGETQYF. The CDR3 coding sequence is TGCGCCAGCAGCTTACTAAGCCAGGGGGAGACCCAGTACTTC.

There are a few counts of this clone. The chain links TRBV25-1 to TRBJ1-6; 11 nucleotides agree with TRBD1. The germline CDR1 and CDR2 sequences are MGHDK and SYGVNS. Germline trimming cut 4 bases from V and 6 bases from J; bases unmatched to any gene: 5. The CDR3 loop spans 16 amino acids. The CDR3: CASSGGQGASNSPLHF. The DNA for the CDR3 is TGTGCCAGCAGTGGAGGACAGGGGGCCTCTAATTCACCCCTCCACTTT.

This clone was detected only a few times. The gene calls are TRBV7-2 and TRBJ1-2; possibly TRBD1 for D (6 bases). This CDR3 has 15 residues. Trimming took off 2 bases at V and 2 bases at J, with 12 bases between the two ends. Germline lookup yields CDR1 SGHTA and CDR2 FQGNSA. For the CDR3, the DNA is TGTGCCAGCAGCTTATCTAGAACAGGGAACTATGGCTACACCTTC. Its translation: CASSLSRTGNYGYTF.

V usage is TRBV30 and J usage is TRBJ2-7, with D possibly being TRBD2 (6 bases). The V gene's germline CDR1 is GTSNPN and CDR2 SVGIG (reference sequence). V shed 8 bases and J shed 9 bases, with 14 bases lying between them. The CDR3 has 10 amino acids. CDR3 sequence: CAGGRPGQYF. For the CDR3, the DNA is TGTGCCGGAGGGAGGCCGGGGCAGTACTTC.

This rearrangement joins TRBV7-3 to TRBJ1-3; D call uncertain. The CDR3 loop spans 16 amino acids. V was shortened by 5 bases and J by 4 bases, with 18 bases between the two germline ends. Germline V gene sequence: CDR1 SGHTA, CDR2 FQGTGA. Here the CDR3 reads CASSVSRAGSGNTIYF. The CDR3 bases are TGTGCCAGCAGCGTTTCGAGGGCTGGGTCGGGAAACACCATATATTTT.

J is TRBJ2-5 and V is TRBV6-5; 8 nucleotides agree with TRBD1. The CDR3 is made up of 16 amino acids. The ends lost 1 base at V and 5 bases at J; junction bases unmatched: 9. CDR1 and CDR2 (germline): MNHEY, SVGAGI. CDR3: CASSYFGAGGWETQYF. CDR3 sequence (DNA): TGTGCCAGCAGTTACTTTGGGGCAGGGGGCTGGGAGACCCAGTACTTC.

The rearrangement links TRBV3-1 (or the pseudogene TRBV3-2) to TRBJ2-3; D is undetermined. Trimming removed 4 bases at V and 3 bases at J, with 8 bases between. Germline values: CDR1 LGHDT, CDR2 YNNKEL (reference sequence). The CDR3 consists of 13 residues. CDR3 loop: CASSRPGTDTQYF. DNA of the CDR3: TGTGCCAGCAGCCGACCCGGGACAGATACGCAGTATTTT.

The chain combines TRBV5-1 with TRBJ1-4; 7 positions match TRBD1. V lost 1 base to trimming and J lost 5 bases; unmatched junction nucleotides: 5. The CDR3 totals 15 residues. Germline V lookup: CDR1 SGHRS, CDR2 YFSETQ. CDR3 loop: CASSLSPGGNEKLFF. The CDR3 DNA reads TGCGCCAGCAGCTTGTCTCCAGGGGGGAATGAAAAACTGTTTTTT.

V gene TRBV5-6 combines with J gene TRBJ2-7, with 9 bases that match TRBD1. The germline V gene has CDR1 SGHDT and CDR2 YYEEEE. V was clipped by 3 bases and J by 5 bases; unmatched bases: 6. The CDR3 has 14 amino acids. The CDR3 nucleotides read TGTGCCAGCAGCTCAAACAGGGGGCTGCACGAGCAGTACTTC. Its protein product is CASSSNRGLHEQYF.

The rearrangement uses TRBV24-1 and TRBJ2-3; TRBD2 agrees at 11 bases. Looked up from germline, CDR1 is KGHDR and CDR2 is SFDVKD. The length of the CDR3 is 17 residues. The trim removed 0 bases at V and 1 base at J, leaving 2 bases unmatched. CDR3 region: CATSDLTTSGGTDTQYF. CDR3 in DNA: TGTGCCACCAGTGATTTGACGACTAGCGGGGGCACAGATACGCAGTATTTT.

Worth noting for this clone: The junction shows a germline mismatch at one end, possibly a read error. This chain links TRBV3-1 (or the pseudogene TRBV3-2) with TRBJ2-7, with a tentative D call TRBD1 (6 bases). The CDR3 runs 14 residues. The V gene's germline CDR1 is LGHDT and CDR2 YNNKEL (reference sequence). The CDR3 protein is CASSGTGTTSACFF. DNA for the CDR3: TGTGCCAGCAGCGGAACCGGGACAACCTCAGCTTGTTTCTTC.

This clone showed up just once. The genes are TRBV6-1 and TRBJ2-3, with 9 bases matching TRBD2. The CDR3 runs 19 residues. CDR1 and CDR2 (germline): MNHNS, SASEGT. The V and J ends lost 0 bases and 5 bases, in that order; junction bases with no gene match: 15. Here the CDR3 reads CASSEARSVAGAAVDTQYF. The CDR3 DNA follows: TGTGCCAGCAGTGAAGCGCGGTCGGTAGCGGGAGCAGCAGTAGATACGCAGTATTTT.

This rearrangement joins TRBV11-2 to TRBJ1-1; no definite D call. The CDR3 is 13 residues long. The V end was cut by 2 bases, the J end by 1 base, with 5 bases between. CDR1 is SGHAT and CDR2 is FQNNGV in the germline V gene. The CDR3 DNA is TGTGCCAGCAGCTTATCAGGGAACACTGAAGCTTTCTTT. Translating gives CASSLSGNTEAFF.

V and J are TRBV6-5 and TRBJ2-3; the D gene is possibly TRBD1 (5 bases). Looked up from germline, CDR1 is MNHEY and CDR2 is SVGAGI. V was shortened by 7 bases and J by 5 bases, with 13 bases between the two germline ends. CDR3 length equals 13 residues. This chain's CDR3 is CASTEGRGDTQYF. In DNA form, the CDR3 reads TGTGCCAGCACCGAAGGAAGGGGAGATACGCAGTATTTT.

As DNA, the CDR3 is TGTGCCAGTAGCCCGGGACTAGCGGGGGGCGGAGAGACCCAGTACTTC. Amino acid sequence: CASSPGLAGGGETQYF. The V and J genes are TRBV19 and TRBJ2-5, with 15 bases identical to TRBD2. The CDR3 is made up of 16 amino acids. The V gene end was trimmed by 6 bases and the J gene end by 4 bases; junction bases not matched to a gene: 6. Germline CDR1 and CDR2: LNHDA and SQIVND (reference sequence). Complete variable domain (other parts from reference TRBV19 and TRBJ2-5): DGGITQSPKYLFRKEGQNVTLSCEQNLNHDAMYWYRQDPGQGLRLIYYSQIVNDFQKGDIAEGYSVSREKKESFPLTVTSAQKNPTAFYLCASSPGLAGGGETQYFGPGTRLLVL.

The rearrangement uses TRBV6-5 and TRBJ1-2, with 7 bases fitting TRBD1. The CDR3 is 12 amino acids. The germline V gene encodes CDR1 MNHEY and CDR2 SVGAGI. J gave up 10 bases and V 7 bases, and 9 bases lay outside the gene matches. DNA for the CDR3: TGTGCCAGCACCGACAGGGACAGTGTCTACACCTTC. Translating gives CASTDRDSVYTF.

This clone has only one observation. The chain has TRBV30 and TRBJ2-5; 7 nucleotides match TRBD2. The CDR3 runs 12 residues. The V gene's germline CDR1 is GTSNPN and CDR2 SVGIG (reference sequence). CDR3 sequence reads: CAWGGGSETQYF. The CDR3 nucleotides are TGTGCTTGGGGCGGGGGTTCAGAGACCCAGTACTTC.

V gene TRBV5-4 combines with J gene TRBJ1-6; no clear D. Trimming removed 1 base from V and 8 bases from J, with 4 bases in between. The germline V gene encodes CDR1 SGHNT and CDR2 YYREEE (reference sequence). CDR3 size: 12 residues. The CDR3 loop reads CASSLQDSPLHF. Written as DNA, the CDR3 is TGTGCCAGCAGCTTGCAGGATTCACCCCTCCACTTT.

The chain couples TRBV30 to TRBJ1-1; D is possibly TRBD1 (5 bases). Trimming took 4 bases from V and 1 from J, leaving 10 bases between them. The V gene's germline CDR1 is GTSNPN and CDR2 SVGIG (reference sequence). The CDR3 runs 13 residues. The CDR3 DNA follows: TGTGCCTGGACTCAGGGTAGGAACACTGAAGCTTTCTTT. Amino acid sequence: CAWTQGRNTEAFF. Full variable domain (missing parts from reference TRBV30 and TRBJ1-1): SQTIHQWPATLVQPVGSPLSLECTVEGTSNPNLYWYRQAAGRGLQLLFYSVGIGQISSEVPQNLSASRPQDRQFILSSKKLLLSDSGFYLCAWTQGRNTEAFFGQGTRLTVV.

The DNA for the CDR3 is TGTGCCAGCAGTGAAGCTCCAGGGGCTCAGTATGGCTACACCTTC. Translation: CASSEAPGAQYGYTF. The chain joins TRBV6-1 to TRBJ1-2; weak D call: TRBD1 (6 bases). Trimming left V 0 bases short and J 5 bases short, with 13 bases between. The CDR3 covers 15 residues. CDR1 is MNHNS, CDR2 SASEGT, per germline.

This sequence joins TRBV28 and TRBJ1-1, with D perhaps matching TRBD1 (5 bases). V lost 8 bases to trimming and J lost 1 base, with 17 bases between them. The CDR3 is 15 amino acids. Per the germline V gene, CDR1 is MDHEN and CDR2 is SYDVKM. The CDR3 DNA reads as TGTGCCAGCCGAATCCCCCAGGGCTGGAACACTGAAGCTTTCTTT. This codes for CASRIPQGWNTEAFF.